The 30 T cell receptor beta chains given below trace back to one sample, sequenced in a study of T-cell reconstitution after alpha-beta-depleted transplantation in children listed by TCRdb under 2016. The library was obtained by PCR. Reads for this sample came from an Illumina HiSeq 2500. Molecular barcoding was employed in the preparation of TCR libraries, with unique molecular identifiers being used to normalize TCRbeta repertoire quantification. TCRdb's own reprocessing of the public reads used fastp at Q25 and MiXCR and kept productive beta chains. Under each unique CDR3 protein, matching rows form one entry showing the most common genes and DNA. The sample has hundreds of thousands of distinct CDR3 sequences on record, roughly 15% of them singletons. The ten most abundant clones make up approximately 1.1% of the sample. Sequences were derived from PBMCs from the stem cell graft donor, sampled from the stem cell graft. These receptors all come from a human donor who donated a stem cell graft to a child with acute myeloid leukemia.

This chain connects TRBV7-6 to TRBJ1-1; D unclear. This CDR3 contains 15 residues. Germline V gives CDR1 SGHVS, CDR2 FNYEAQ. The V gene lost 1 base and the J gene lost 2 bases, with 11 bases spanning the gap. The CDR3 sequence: CASSLDPSANTEAFF. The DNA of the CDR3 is TGTGCCAGCAGCTTAGATCCTTCTGCAAACACTGAAGCTTTCTTT.

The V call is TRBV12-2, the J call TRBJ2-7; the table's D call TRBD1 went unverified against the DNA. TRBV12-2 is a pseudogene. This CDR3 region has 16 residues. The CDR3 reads CASRLEGKGGSYEQYV. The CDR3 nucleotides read TGTGCAAGTCGCTTAGAAGGTAAAGGGGGATCCTACGAGCAGTACGTC.

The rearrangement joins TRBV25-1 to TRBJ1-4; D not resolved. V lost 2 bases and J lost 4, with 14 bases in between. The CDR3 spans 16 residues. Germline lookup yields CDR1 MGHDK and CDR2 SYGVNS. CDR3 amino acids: CASSEPEVGVNEKLFF. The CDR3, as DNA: TGTGCCAGCAGTGAACCAGAGGTCGGCGTTAATGAAAAACTGTTTTTT.

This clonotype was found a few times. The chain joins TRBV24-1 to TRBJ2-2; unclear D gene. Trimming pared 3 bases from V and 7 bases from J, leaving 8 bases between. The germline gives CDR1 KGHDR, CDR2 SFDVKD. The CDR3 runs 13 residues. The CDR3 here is CATSDIGFGELFF. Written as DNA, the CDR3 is TGTGCCACCAGTGATATAGGGTTCGGGGAGCTGTTTTTT.

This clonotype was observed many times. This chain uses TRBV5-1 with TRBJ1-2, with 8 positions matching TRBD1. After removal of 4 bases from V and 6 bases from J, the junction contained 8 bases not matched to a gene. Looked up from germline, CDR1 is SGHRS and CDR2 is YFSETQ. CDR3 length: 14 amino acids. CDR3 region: CASSGSRGQDGYTF. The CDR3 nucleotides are TGCGCCAGCAGCGGCTCCAGGGGGCAGGATGGCTACACCTTC.

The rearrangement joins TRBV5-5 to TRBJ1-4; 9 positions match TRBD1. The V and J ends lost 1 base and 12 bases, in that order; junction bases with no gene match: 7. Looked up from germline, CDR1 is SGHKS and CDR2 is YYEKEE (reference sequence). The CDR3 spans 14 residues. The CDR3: CASSLPGQGMELFF. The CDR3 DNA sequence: TGTGCCAGCAGCTTGCCGGGACAGGGAATGGAACTGTTTTTT.

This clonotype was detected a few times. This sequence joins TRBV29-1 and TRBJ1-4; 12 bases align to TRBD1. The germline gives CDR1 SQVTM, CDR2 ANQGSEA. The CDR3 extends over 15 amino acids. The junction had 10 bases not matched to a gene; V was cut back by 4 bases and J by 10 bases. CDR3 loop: CSVGPQGQGARKLFF. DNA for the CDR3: TGCAGCGTTGGTCCTCAGGGACAGGGGGCGCGAAAACTGTTTTTT.

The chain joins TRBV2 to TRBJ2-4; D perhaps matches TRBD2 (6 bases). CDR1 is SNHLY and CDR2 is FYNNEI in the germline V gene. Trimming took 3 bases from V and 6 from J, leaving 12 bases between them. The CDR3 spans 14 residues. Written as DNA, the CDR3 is TGTGCCAGCAGTGAGGAGGGTTCCGCAAACATTCAGTACTTC. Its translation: CASSEEGSANIQYF.

CDR3 region: CATRPRQGINNEQFF. CDR3 coding DNA: TGTGCCACCCGCCCCCGGCAGGGTATCAACAATGAGCAGTTCTTC. The rearrangement links TRBV24-1 to TRBJ2-1; the D gene is possibly TRBD1 (5 bases). V dropped 9 bases and J dropped 5 bases, with 19 bases sitting between them. Germline CDR1 and CDR2: KGHDR and SFDVKD. The CDR3 is 15 amino acids.

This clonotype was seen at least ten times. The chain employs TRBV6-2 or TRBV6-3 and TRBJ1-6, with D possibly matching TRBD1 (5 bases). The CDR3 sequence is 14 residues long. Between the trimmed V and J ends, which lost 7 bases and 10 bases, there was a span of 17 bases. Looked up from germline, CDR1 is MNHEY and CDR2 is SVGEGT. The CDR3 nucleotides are TGTGCCAGCAACCCGGGGGATCGTTGGTCACCCCTCCACTTT. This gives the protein CASNPGDRWSPLHF.

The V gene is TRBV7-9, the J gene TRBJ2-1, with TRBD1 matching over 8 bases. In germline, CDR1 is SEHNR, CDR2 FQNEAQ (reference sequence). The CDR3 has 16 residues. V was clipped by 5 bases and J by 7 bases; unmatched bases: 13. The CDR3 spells CASSESRGRMGNEQFF. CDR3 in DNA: TGTGCCAGCAGCGAATCCAGGGGGCGAATGGGGAATGAGCAGTTCTTC.

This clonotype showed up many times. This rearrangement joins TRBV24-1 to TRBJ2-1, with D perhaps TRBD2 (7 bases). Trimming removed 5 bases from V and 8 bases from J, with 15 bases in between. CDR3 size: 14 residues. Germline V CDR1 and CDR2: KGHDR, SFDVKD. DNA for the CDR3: TGTGCCACCAGTGGGTCAGGGGCGGGGGATGAGCAGTTCTTC. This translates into CATSGSGAGDEQFF.

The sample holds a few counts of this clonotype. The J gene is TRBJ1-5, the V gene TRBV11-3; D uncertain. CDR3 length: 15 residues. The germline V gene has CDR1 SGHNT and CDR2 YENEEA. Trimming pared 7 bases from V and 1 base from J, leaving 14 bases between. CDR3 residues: CASIPEGPSNQPQHF. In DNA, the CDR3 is TGTGCCAGCATCCCAGAAGGACCCAGCAATCAGCCCCAGCATTTT.

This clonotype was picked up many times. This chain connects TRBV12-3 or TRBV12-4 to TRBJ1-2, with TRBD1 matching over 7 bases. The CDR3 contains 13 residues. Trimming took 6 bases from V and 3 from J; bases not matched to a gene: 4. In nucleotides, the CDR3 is TGTGCCAGCAGCCCTCAGGGGGACTATGGCTACACCTTC. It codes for CASSPQGDYGYTF.

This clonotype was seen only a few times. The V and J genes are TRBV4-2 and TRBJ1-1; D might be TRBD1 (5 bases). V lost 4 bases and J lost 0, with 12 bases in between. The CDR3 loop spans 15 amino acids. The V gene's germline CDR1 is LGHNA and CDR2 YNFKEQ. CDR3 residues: CASSRGLDLNTEAFF. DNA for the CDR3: TGTGCCAGCAGCCGGGGCCTAGATTTGAACACTGAAGCTTTCTTT.

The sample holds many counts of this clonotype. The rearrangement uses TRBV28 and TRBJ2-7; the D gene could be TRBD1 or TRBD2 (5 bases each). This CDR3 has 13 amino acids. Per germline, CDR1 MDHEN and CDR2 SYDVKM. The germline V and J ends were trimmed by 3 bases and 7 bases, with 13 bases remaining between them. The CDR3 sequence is CASSLVVEGEQYV. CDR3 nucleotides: TGTGCCAGCAGTTTGGTAGTCGAGGGGGAGCAGTACGTC.

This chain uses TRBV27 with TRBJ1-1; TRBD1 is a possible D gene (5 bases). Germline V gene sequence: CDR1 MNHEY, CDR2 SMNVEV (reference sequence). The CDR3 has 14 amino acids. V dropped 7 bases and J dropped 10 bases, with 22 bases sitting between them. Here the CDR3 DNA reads TGTGCCAGCACCTCCCAGGCAGGAAGGAGGGGAGCTTTCTTT. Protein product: CASTSQAGRRGAFF.

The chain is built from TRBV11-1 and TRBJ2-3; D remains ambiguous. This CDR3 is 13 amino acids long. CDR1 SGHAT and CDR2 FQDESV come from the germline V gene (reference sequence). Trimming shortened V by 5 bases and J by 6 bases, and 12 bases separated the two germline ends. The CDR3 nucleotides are TGTGCCAGCAGCCTAGAGATATCGGATACGCAGTATTTT. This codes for CASSLEISDTQYF.

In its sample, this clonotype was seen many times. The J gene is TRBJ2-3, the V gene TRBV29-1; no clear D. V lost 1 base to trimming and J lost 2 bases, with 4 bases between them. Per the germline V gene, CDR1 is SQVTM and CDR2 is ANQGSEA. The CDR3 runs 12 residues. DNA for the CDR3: TGCAGCGTTGAAGCCTTCACAGATACGCAGTATTTT. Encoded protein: CSVEAFTDTQYF.

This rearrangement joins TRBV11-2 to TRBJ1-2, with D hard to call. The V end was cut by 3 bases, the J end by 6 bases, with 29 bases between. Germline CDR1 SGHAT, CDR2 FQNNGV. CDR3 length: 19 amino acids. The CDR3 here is CASSLNLLSGRSLLDGYTF. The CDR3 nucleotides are TGTGCCAGCAGCTTGAATCTTCTATCGGGCAGATCGCTTTTGGATGGCTACACCTTC.

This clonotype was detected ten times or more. For the CDR3, the DNA is TGCAGTGCCGCCGGGACAAATAATCAGCCCCAGCATTTT. Its protein is CSAAGTNNQPQHF. The chain has TRBV20-1 and TRBJ1-5; the D gene is possibly TRBD1 (6 bases). Germline values: CDR1 DFQATT, CDR2 SNEGSKA (reference sequence). The V end was cut by 6 bases, the J end by 4 bases, with 13 bases between. The CDR3 runs to 13 residues.

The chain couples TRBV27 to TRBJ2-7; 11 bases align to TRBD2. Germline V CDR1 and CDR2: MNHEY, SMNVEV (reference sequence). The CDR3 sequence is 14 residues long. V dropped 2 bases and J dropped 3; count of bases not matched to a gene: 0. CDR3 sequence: CASSLLAGGYEQYV. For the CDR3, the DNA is TGTGCCAGCAGTTTACTAGCGGGGGGCTACGAGCAGTACGTC.

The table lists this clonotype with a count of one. This chain's CDR3 is CASSPFFGGQKGSPLHF. The CDR3 nucleotides are TGTGCCAGCAGTCCCTTTTTTGGCGGGCAGAAAGGATCACCCCTCCACTTT. The rearrangement joins TRBV6-2 or TRBV6-3 to TRBJ1-6, with D unclear. Germline lookup yields CDR1 MNHEY and CDR2 SVGEGT. This CDR3 has 17 residues. Trimming shortened V by 5 bases and J by 10 bases, and 24 bases separated the two germline ends.

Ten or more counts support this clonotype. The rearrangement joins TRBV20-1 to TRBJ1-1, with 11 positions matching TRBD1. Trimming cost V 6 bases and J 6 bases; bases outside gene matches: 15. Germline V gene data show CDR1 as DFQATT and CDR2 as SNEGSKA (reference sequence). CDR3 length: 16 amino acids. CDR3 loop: CSASTGQGANFAEAFF. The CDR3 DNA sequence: TGCAGTGCCTCTACCGGACAGGGGGCTAATTTCGCTGAAGCTTTCTTT.

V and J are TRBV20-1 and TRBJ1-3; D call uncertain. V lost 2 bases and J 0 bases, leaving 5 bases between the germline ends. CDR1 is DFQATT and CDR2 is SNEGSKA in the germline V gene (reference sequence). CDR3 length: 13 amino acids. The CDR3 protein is CSARTFSGNTIYF. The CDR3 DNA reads TGCAGTGCTAGAACTTTCTCTGGAAACACCATATATTTT.

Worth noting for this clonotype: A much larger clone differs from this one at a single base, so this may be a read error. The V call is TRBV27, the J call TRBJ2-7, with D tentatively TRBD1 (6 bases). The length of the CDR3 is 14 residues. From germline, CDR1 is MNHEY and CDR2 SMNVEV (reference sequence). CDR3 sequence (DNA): TGTGCCAGCAGTCTCACCGGGACATTTGTTGAGCGGTACGTC. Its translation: CASSLTGTFVERYV.

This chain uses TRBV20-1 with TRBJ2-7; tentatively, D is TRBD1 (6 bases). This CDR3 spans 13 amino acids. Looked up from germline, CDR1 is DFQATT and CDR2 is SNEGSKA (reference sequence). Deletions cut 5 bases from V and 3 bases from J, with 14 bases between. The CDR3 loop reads CSALNRAGYEQYV. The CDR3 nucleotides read TGCAGTGCTCTCAACAGGGCCGGCTACGAGCAGTACGTC.

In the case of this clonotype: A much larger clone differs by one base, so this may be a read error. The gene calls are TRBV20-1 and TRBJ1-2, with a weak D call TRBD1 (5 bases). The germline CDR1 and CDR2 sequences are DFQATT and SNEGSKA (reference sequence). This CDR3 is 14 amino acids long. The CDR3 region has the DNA TGCATCGGACGGCAGGGAATGACGGATTATGGCTACACCTTC. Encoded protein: CIGRQGMTDYGYTF.

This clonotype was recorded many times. In DNA form, the CDR3 reads TGCAGCGTTGGTCTGGGACACGGGAATATCAAGACTGAAGCTTTCTTT. Translation gives CSVGLGHGNIKTEAFF. This sequence joins TRBV29-1 and TRBJ1-1, with a weak D call TRBD1 (6 bases). The CDR3 is 16 residues long. Per the germline V gene, CDR1 is SQVTM and CDR2 is ANQGSEA. V was shortened by 4 bases and J by 5 bases, with 23 bases between the two germline ends.

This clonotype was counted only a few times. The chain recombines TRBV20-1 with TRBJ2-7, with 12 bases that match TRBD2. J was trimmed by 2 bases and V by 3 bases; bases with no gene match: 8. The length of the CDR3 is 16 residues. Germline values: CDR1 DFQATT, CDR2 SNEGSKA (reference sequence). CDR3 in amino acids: CSASSTSGGITYEQYF. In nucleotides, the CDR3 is TGCAGTGCTAGTTCGACTAGCGGGGGTATTACCTACGAGCAGTACTTC.